The clone carrying this T cell receptor (beta chain) was seen only once. V gave up 6 bases and J gave up 5 bases; unmatched junction bases: 9. The CDR3 totals 15 residues. Germline CDR1 is ENHRY and CDR2 is SYGVKD. Sequencing was performed with immunoSEQ multiplex PCR; in TCRdb, only in-frame clones are kept and a portion is missing. The table records 720,000 or so clones, around 85% of them present only once. This sample was included in a study of shared T cell receptors in the human thymus. The data also belong to a second study, concerning human thymus T cells. That paper adds: Corrective heart surgery yielded resections, and these provided the thymus tissue. Blood and thymic repertoires both appeared biased in V and J gene usage. Unrelated individuals reportedly shared highly overlapping thymic TCR repertoires.

This TCR was sampled from a girl under two years old with a congenital heart defect. The chain links TRBV10-3 to TRBJ1-2, with 10 nucleotides matching TRBD1. Material: thymocytes. CDR3 sequence (DNA): TGTGCCATCAGCCACCGACAGGGGGCAGGGTATGGCTACACCTTC. This sequence encodes CAISHRQGAGYGYTF.